Below, 6 T cell receptor beta chains from the same sample are listed, as sequenced in a study of cytomegalovirus exposure and HLA in healthy donors. Sequenced by immunoSEQ multiplex PCR; TCRdb stores in-frame clones only, minus some. The repertoire consists of fewer than 300,000 clones, with 85% to 90% occurring once and the leading ten covering about 0.86%. Sequences were obtained from PBMCs. The receptors were sampled from a woman under 30 in good health and CMV-seronegative.

This rearrangement joins TRBV6-5 to TRBJ1-5; TRBD1 might be the D (6 bases). V gave up 0 bases and J gave up 2 bases, with 8 bases separating them. The length of the CDR3 is 15 residues. Germline values: CDR1 MNHEY, CDR2 SVGAGI. The CDR3 loop reads CASSYSRGRNQPQHF. The CDR3 DNA reads TGTGCCAGCAGTTACTCCAGGGGCCGCAATCAGCCCCAGCATTTT.

The rearrangement links TRBV6-5 to TRBJ1-6, with 7 bases identical to TRBD1. CDR3 length equals 15 residues. Germline CDR1 and CDR2: MNHEY and SVGAGI. V shed 6 bases and J 8 bases; nucleotides not matched to a gene: 10. The CDR3 loop reads CASSFFGTVYSPLHF. In DNA, the CDR3 is TGTGCCAGCAGCTTCTTTGGGACAGTCTATTCACCCCTCCACTTT.

The rearrangement links TRBV27 to TRBJ1-5; D is perhaps TRBD1 (5 bases). Germline CDR1 MNHEY, CDR2 SMNVEV (reference sequence). The length of the CDR3 is 17 residues. V was shortened by 7 bases and J by 0 bases, with 19 bases between the two germline ends. This chain's CDR3 is CASNVRRGLYSNQPQHF. CDR3 DNA sequence: TGTGCCAGCAACGTACGGAGGGGCCTCTATAGCAATCAGCCCCAGCATTTT.

V and J are TRBV19 and TRBJ2-1; 9 bases fit TRBD2. With V trimmed by 7 bases and J by 4 bases, 5 bases remained unmatched. Germline CDR1 reads LNHDA; CDR2 reads SQIVND (reference sequence). This CDR3 has 14 residues. This CDR3 is CASTSGIGYNEQFF. The DNA for the CDR3 is TGTGCCAGTACTAGCGGGATTGGTTACAATGAGCAGTTCTTC.

The chain is built from TRBV9 and TRBJ2-3, with 15 bases identical to TRBD2. J was trimmed by 3 bases and V by 4 bases; bases with no gene match: 6. CDR3 length: 17 residues. Germline loops: CDR1 SGDLS, CDR2 YYNGEE. The CDR3 DNA reads TGTGCCAGCAGCCCGGGACTAGCGGGAGGCGGGACAGATACGCAGTATTTT. It translates to CASSPGLAGGGTDTQYF.

This rearrangement joins TRBV5-1 to TRBJ2-4; weak D call: TRBD2 (5 bases). The CDR3 covers 15 residues. Trimming cost V 5 bases and J 1 base, with 13 bases left between them. Looked up from germline, CDR1 is SGHRS and CDR2 is YFSETQ. CDR3 coding DNA: TGCGCCAGCAGTAGAGGACTGCCCGCCAAAAACATTCAGTACTTC. Protein product: CASSRGLPAKNIQYF.